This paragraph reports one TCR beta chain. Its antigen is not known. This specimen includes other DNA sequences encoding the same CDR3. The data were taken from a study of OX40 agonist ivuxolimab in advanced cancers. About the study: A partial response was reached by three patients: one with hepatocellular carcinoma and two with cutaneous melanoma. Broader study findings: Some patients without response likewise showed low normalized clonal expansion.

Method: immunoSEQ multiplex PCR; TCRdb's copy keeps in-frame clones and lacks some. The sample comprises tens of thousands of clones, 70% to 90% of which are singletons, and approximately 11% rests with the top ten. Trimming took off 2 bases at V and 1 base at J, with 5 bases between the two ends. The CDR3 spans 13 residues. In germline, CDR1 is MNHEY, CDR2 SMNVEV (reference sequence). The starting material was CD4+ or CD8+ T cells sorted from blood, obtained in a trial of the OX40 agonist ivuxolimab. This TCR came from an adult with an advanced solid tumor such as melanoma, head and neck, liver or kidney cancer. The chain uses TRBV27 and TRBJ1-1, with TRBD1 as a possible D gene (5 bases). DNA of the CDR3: TGTGCCAGCAGTTTAGGGGGGAACACTGAAGCTTTCTTT. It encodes CASSLGGNTEAFF.